This TCR beta chain was observed in a study of cytomegalovirus exposure and HLA in healthy donors. The study's findings and limits: The CMV antigen specificity of a few CMV-associated chains was confirmed through in vitro analysis.

From germline, CDR1 is SEHNR and CDR2 FQNEAQ (reference sequence). Trimming left V 1 base short and J 10 bases short, with 11 bases between. This CDR3 region has 14 residues. Of note for this clone: Its specificity is unknown.

The study ran its PCR with 60 Vbeta and 13 Jbeta primers. Generated by immunoSEQ multiplex PCR, the TCRdb table keeps only in-frame clones and is missing some. The sample records around 99,000 clones, roughly 80% being singletons. The chain couples TRBV7-9 to TRBJ1-6; D is perhaps TRBD1 (5 bases). The sequence was obtained from a man younger than 40 in good health and CMV-seronegative. The specimen sequenced was PBMCs. Here the CDR3 DNA reads TGTGCCAGCAGCTTAGTCGGGGGTGGGTCACCCCTCCACTTT. It yields the protein CASSLVGGGSPLHF.